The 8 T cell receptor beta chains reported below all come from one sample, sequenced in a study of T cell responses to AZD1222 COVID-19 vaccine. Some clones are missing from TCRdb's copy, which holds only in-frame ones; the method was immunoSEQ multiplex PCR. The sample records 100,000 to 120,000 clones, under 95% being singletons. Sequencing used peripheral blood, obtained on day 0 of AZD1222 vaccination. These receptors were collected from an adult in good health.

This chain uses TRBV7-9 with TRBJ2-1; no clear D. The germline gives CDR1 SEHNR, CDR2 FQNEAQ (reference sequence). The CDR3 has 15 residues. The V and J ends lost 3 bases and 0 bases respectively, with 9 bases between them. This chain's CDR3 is CASSLVPNSYNEQFF. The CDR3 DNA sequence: TGTGCCAGCAGCTTGGTTCCGAACTCCTACAATGAGCAGTTCTTC.

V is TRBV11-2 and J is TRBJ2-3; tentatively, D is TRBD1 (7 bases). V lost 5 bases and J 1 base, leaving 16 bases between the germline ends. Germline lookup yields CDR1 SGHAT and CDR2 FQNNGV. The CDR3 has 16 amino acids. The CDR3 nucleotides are TGTGCCAGCAGCACCTCGACAGGGAGGCGCACAGATACGCAGTATTTT. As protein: CASSTSTGRRTDTQYF.

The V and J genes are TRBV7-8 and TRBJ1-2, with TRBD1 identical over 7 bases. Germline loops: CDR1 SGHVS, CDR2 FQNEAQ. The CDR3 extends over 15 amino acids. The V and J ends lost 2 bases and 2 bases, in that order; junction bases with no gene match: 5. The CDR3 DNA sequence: TGTGCCAGCAGCTTAAGTGACAGGGAAAACTATGGCTACACCTTC. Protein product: CASSLSDRENYGYTF.

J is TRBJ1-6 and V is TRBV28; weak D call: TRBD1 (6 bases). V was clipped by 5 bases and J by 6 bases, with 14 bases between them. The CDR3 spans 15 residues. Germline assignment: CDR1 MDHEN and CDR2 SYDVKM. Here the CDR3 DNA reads TGTGCCAGCAGTCCCAGGCGGACAGCTAATTCACCCCTCCACTTT. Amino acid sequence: CASSPRRTANSPLHF.

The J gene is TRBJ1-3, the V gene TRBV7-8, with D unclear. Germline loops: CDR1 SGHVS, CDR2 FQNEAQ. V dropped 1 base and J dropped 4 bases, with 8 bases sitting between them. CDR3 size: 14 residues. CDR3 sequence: CASSLVRSGNTIYF. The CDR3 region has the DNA TGTGCCAGCAGCTTAGTAAGGTCCGGAAACACCATATATTTT.

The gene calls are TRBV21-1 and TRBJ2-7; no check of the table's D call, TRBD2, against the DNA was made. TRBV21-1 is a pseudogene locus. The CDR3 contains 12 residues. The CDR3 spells CASSKLNYEQYF. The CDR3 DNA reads TGTGCCAGCAGCAAATTAAACTACGAGCAGTACTTC.

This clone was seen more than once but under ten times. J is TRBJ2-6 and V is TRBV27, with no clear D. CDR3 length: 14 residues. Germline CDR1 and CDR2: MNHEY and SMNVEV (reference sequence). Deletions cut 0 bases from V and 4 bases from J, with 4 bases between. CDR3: CASSLSRGANVLTF. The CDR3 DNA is TGTGCCAGCAGTTTATCCCGGGGGGCCAACGTCCTGACTTTC.

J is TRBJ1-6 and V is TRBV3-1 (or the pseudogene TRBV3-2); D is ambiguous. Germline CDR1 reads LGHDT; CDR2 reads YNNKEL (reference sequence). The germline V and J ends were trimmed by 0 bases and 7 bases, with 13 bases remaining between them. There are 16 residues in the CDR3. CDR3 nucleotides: TGTGCCAGCAGCCAAGATATATGGGTATGGAATTCACCCCTCCACTTT. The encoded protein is CASSQDIWVWNSPLHF.